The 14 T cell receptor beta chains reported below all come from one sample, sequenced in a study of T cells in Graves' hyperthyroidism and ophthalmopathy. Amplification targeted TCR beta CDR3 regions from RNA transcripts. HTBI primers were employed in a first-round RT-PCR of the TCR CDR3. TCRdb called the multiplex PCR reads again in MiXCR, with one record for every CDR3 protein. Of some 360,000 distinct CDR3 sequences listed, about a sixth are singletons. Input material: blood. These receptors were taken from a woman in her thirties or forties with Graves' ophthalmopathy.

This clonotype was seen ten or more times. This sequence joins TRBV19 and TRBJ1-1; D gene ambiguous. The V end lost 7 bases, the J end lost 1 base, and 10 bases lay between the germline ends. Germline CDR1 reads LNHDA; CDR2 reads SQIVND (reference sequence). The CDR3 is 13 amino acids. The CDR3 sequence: CASTTSWNTEAFF. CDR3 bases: TGTGCCAGTACAACAAGTTGGAACACTGAAGCTTTCTTT. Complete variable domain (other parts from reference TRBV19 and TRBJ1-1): DGGITQSPKYLFRKEGQNVTLSCEQNLNHDAMYWYRQDPGQGLRLIYYSQIVNDFQKGDIAEGYSVSREKKESFPLTVTSAQKNPTAFYLCASTTSWNTEAFFGQGTRLTVV.

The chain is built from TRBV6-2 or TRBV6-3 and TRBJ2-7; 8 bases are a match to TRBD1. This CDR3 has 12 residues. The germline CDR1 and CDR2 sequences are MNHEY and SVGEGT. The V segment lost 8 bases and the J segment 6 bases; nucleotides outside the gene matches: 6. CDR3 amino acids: CASSWTGTEQYF. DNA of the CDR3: TGTGCCAGCTCATGGACAGGGACCGAGCAGTACTTC.

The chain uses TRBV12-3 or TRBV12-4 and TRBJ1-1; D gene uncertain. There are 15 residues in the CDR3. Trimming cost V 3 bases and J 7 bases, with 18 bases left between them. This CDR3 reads CASSFKTRMASEAFF. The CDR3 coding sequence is TGTGCCAGCAGTTTTAAAACTCGGATGGCCAGTGAAGCTTTCTTT.

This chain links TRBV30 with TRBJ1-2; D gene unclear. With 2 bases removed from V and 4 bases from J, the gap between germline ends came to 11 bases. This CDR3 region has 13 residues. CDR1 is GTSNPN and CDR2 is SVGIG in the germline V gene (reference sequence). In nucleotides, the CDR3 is TGTGCCTGGAGTTCTGCGGGAACCTATGGCTACACCTTC. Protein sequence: CAWSSAGTYGYTF.

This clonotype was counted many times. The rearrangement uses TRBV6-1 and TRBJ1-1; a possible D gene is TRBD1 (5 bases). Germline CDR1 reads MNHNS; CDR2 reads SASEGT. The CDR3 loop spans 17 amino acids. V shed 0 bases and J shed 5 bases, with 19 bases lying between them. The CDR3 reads CASSEAIGRGSRTEAFF. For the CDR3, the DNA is TGTGCCAGCAGTGAAGCGATTGGTCGGGGGTCACGGACTGAAGCTTTCTTT.

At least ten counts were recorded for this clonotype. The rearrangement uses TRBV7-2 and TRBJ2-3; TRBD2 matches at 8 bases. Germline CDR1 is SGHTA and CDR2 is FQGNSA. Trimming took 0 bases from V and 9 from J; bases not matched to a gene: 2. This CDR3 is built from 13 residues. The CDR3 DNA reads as TGTGCCAGCAGCTTAGCGGGCGGGGGGACGCAGTATTTT. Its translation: CASSLAGGGTQYF.

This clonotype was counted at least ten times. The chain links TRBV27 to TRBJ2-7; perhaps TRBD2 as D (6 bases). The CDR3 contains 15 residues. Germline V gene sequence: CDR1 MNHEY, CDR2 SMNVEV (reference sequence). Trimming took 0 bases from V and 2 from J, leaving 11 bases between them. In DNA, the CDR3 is TGTGCCAGCAGTTTATCGTGGAGGGGCACCTACGAGCAGTACTTC. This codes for CASSLSWRGTYEQYF.

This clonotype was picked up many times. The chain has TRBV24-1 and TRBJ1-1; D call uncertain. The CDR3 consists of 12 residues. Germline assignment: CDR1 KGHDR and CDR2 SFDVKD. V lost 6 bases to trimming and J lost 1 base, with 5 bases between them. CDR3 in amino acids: CATSRGNTEAFF. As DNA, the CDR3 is TGTGCCACCAGTCGGGGGAACACTGAAGCTTTCTTT.

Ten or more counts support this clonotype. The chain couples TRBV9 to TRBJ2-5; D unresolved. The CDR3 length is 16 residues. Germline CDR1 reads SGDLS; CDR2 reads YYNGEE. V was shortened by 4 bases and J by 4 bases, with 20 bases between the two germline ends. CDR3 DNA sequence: TGTGCCAGCAGCCCAGAAGCACATCTTCTAGGAGAGACCCAGTACTTC. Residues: CASSPEAHLLGETQYF.

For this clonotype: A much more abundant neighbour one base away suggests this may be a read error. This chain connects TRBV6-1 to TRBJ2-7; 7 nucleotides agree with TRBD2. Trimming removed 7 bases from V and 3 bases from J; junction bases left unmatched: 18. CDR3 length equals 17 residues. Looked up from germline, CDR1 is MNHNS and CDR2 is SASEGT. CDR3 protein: CASIPLSGVTSLYEQYF. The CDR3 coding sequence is TGTGCCAGCATTCCCCTTTCGGGGGTGACTAGCCTCTACGAGCAGTACTTC.

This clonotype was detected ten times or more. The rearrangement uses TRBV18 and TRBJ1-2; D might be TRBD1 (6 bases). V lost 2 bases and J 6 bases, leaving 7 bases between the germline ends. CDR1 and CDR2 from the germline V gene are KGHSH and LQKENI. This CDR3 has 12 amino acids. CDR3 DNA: TGTGCCAGCTCACCAGCAGGGGATGGCTACACCTTC. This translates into CASSPAGDGYTF.

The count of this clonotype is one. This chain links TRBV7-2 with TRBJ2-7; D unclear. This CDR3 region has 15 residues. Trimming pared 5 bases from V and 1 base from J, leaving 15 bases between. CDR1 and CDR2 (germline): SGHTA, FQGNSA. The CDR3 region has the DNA TGTGCCAGCAGCAAAGCCAGGACGGAGTCCTACGAGCAGTACTTC. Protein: CASSKARTESYEQYF.

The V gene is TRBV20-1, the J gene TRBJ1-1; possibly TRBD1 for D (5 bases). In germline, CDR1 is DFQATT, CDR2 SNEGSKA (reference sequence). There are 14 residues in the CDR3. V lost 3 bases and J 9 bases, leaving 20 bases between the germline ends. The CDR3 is CSARTWVLGGKAFF. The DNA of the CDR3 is TGCAGTGCTAGGACGTGGGTGTTGGGGGGTAAAGCTTTCTTT.

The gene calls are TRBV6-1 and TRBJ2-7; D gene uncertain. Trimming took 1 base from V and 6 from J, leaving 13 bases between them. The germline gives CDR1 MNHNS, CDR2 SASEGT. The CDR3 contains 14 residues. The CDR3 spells CASSEGRPAGEQYF. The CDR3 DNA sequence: TGTGCCAGCAGTGAAGGCAGACCCGCCGGCGAGCAGTACTTC.